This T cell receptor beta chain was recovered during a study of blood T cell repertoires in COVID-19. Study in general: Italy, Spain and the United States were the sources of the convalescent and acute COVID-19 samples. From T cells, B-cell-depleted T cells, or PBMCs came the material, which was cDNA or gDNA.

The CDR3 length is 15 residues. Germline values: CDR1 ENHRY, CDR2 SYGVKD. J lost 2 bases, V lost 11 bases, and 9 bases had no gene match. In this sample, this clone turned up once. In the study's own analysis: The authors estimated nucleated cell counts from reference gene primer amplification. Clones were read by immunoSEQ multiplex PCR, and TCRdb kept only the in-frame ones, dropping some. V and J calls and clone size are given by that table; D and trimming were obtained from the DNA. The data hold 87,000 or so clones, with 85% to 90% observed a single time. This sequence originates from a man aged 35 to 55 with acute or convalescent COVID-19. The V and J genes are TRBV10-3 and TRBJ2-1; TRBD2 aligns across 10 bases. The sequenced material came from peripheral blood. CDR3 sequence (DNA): TGTGCCCTACATAAGCGGGAGGGGACCTACAATGAGCAGTTCTTC. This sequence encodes CALHKREGTYNEQFF.